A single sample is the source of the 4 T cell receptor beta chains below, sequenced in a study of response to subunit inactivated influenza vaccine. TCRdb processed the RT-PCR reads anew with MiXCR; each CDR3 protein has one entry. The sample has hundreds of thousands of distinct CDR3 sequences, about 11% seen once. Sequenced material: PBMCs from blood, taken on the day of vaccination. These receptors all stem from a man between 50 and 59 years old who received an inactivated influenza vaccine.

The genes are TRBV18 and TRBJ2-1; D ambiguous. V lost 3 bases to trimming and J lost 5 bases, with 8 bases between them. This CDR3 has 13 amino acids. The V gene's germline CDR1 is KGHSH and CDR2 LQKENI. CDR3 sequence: CASSPPMDNEQFF. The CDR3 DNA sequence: TGTGCCAGCTCACCCCCGATGGACAATGAGCAGTTCTTC.

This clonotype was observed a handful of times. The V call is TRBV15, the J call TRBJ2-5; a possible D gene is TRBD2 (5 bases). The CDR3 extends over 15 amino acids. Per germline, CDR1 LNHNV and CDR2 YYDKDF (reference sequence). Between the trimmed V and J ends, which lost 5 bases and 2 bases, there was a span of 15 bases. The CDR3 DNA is TGTGCCACCAGCCGAACGACCACTAGTCAAGAGACCCAGTACTTC. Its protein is CATSRTTTSQETQYF.

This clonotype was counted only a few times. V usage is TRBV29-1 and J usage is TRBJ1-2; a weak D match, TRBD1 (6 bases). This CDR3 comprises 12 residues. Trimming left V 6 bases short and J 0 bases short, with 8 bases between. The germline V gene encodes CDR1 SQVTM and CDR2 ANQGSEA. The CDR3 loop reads CSVRDTNYGYTF. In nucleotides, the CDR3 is TGCAGCGTAAGGGACACTAACTATGGCTACACCTTC.

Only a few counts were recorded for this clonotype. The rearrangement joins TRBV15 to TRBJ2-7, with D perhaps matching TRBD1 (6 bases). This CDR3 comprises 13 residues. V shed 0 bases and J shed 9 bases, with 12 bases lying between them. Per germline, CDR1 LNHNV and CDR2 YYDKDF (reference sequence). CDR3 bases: TGTGCCACCAGCAGAGAAGGGGGATTTGCGCAGTACTTC. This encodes CATSREGGFAQYF. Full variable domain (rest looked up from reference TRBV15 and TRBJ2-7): DAMVIQNPRYQVTQFGKPVTLSCSQTLNHNVMYWYQQKSSQAPKLLFHYYDKDFNNEADTPDNFQSRRPNTSFCFLDIRSPGLGDTAMYLCATSREGGFAQYFGPGTRLTVT.